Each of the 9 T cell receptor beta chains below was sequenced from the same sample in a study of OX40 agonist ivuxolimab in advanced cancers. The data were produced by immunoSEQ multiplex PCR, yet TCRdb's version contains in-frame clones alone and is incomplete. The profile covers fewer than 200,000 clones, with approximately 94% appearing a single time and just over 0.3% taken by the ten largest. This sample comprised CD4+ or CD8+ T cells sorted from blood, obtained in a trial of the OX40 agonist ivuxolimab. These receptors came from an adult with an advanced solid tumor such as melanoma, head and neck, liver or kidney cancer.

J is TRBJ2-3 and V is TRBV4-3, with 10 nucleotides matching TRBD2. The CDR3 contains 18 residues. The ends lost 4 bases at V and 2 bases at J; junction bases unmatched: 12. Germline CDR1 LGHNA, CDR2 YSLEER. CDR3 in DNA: TGCGCCAGCAGCCTTGTCTACTCTAGCGGGAGCCCCACAGATACGCAGTATTTT. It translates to CASSLVYSSGSPTDTQYF.

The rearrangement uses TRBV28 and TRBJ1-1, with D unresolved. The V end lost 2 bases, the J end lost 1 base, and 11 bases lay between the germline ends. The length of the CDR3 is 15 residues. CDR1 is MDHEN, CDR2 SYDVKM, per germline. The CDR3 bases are TGTGCCAGCAGTTTACTAGGCGTTTCGAACACTGAAGCTTTCTTT. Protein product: CASSLLGVSNTEAFF.

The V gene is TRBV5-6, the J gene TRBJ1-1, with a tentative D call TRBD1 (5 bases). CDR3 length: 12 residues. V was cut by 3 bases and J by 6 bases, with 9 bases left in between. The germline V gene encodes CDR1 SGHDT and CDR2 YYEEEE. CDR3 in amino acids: CASSSLGPEAFF. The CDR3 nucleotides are TGTGCCAGCAGCTCTCTGGGGCCTGAAGCTTTCTTT.

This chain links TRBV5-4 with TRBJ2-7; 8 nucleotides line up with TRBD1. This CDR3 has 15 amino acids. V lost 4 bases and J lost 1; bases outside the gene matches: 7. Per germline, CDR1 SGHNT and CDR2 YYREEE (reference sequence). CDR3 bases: TGTGCCAGCAGCGCGGGACAGGCTGCATCCTACGAGCAGTACTTC. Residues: CASSAGQAASYEQYF. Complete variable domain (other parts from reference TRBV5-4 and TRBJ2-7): ETGVTQSPTHLIKTRGQQVTLRCSSQSGHNTVSWYQQALGQGPQFIFQYYREEENGRGNFPPRFSGLQFPNYSSELNVNALELDDSALYLCASSAGQAASYEQYFGPGTRLTVT.

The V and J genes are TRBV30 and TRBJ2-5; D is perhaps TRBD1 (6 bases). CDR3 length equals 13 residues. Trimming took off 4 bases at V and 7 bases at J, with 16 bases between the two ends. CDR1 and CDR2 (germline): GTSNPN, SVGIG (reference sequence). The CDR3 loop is CAWTAWTEGTQYF. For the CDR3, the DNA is TGTGCCTGGACGGCATGGACAGAAGGGACCCAGTACTTC. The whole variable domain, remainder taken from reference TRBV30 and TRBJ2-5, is SQTIHQWPATLVQPVGSPLSLECTVEGTSNPNLYWYRQAAGRGLQLLFYSVGIGQISSEVPQNLSASRPQDRQFILSSKKLLLSDSGFYLCAWTAWTEGTQYFGPGTRLLVL.

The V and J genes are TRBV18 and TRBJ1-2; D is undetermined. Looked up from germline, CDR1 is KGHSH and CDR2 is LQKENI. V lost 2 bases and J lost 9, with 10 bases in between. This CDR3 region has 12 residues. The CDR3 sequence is CASSPGMRSYTF. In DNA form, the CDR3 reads TGTGCCAGCTCACCAGGGATGAGGAGCTACACCTTC.

The DNA for the CDR3 is TGCGCCAGCAGCTTGAACTACAATGAGCAGTTCTTC. Protein product: CASSLNYNEQFF. The gene calls are TRBV5-1 and TRBJ2-1; no clear D gene. This CDR3 is built from 12 residues. The V end lost 1 base, the J end lost 3 bases, and 2 bases lay between the germline ends. Germline V gene lookup returns CDR1 SGHRS and CDR2 YFSETQ.

CDR3 DNA sequence: TGTGCCTGCCGACTGAGCTCTGGAAACACCATATATTTT. This encodes CACRLSSGNTIYF. The chain links TRBV7-9 to TRBJ1-3; no clear D gene. The length of the CDR3 is 13 residues. V dropped 11 bases and J dropped 0 bases, with 11 bases sitting between them. Germline V gene lookup returns CDR1 SEHNR and CDR2 FQNEAQ (reference sequence).

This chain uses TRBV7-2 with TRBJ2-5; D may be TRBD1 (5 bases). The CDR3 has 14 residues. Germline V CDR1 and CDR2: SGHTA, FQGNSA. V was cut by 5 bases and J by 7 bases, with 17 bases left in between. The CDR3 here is CASSPQGGPGTQYF. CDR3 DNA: TGTGCCAGCAGCCCCCAGGGCGGCCCCGGGACCCAGTACTTC.